This TCR beta chain was documented in a study of CD8+CD57+ T cells in acquired aplastic anemia. Study-level background: Recorded DNA amounts for sorted CD4+ and CD8+ cells had an average of about 3.5 ug. Reads per healthy sample averaged roughly 9.9 million (CD4+) and under 13 million (CD8+). Study-wide results and limits: Twenty-nine shared CD8+ CDR3s appeared highly expressed within patients' immunodominant clones.

Using genomic DNA as the template, TCR beta VDJ and CDR3 profiling was carried out. TCRdb reprocessed the reads via MiXCR and lists one record per CDR3 protein. Found here are 200,000 to 250,000 distinct CDR3 sequences, roughly 55% of them singletons; the top ten hold around 28%. This CDR3 comprises 16 residues. V trimming: 4 bases; J trimming: 3 bases; junction bases outside the gene matches: 13. CDR1 SGHTS and CDR2 YDEGEE come from the germline V gene. This clonotype was seen at least ten times. Its antigen is unidentified. The V gene is TRBV5-8, the J gene TRBJ2-7; TRBD1 agrees at 7 bases. The sample comprised sorted CD4+, CD8+, or CD8+CD57+ T cells (not recorded which) from PBMCs. The receptor comes from a human donor in good health. CDR3 sequence: CASSQPTGSDLYEQYF. The CDR3 nucleotides are TGTGCCAGCAGCCAACCGACAGGGTCAGACCTCTACGAGCAGTACTTC.